The T cell receptor (beta chain) under discussion was sequenced for a study of T cells in Graves' hyperthyroidism and ophthalmopathy. This clonotype was found a few times. This CDR3 region has 16 residues. V gave up 1 base and J gave up 0 bases; unmatched junction bases: 6. Germline V CDR1 and CDR2: MGHRA, YSYEKL. From RNA transcripts, TCR beta CDR3 regions were amplified. A set of HTBI primers served as the primers for a first-round RT-PCR of the TCR CDR3. MiXCR, run by TCRdb on the multiplex PCR reads, gives a single entry per CDR3 protein. The table shows more than 500,000 distinct CDR3 sequences, with less than 15% occurring only once.

J is TRBJ2-7 and V is TRBV4-1, with TRBD2 matching over 7 bases. Sequencing was carried out using blood. This TCR derives from a woman aged 40 to 49 with Graves' hyperthyroidism. The CDR3 sequence is CASSQGLAVNSYEQYF. In DNA form, the CDR3 reads TGCGCCAGCAGCCAAGGACTAGCAGTTAACTCCTACGAGCAGTACTTC.